The table lists the clone carrying this TCR beta chain with many counts. No antigen is known for it. The data belong to a study of metastatic and nonmetastatic thyroid tumors. Study-level background: Comparison of repertoires was carried out across blood and tumor or nodule tissue from malignant and benign thyroid patients.

How the authors handled the data: Built for papillary thyroid cancer, a distant-metastasis classifier drew on CDR3 differences across clinicopathological groups. Using MiXCR, TCRdb re-called clones from the PCR reads. TCRdb's processing, not the authors', yielded these V and J calls. Of around 26,000 clones listed, around 13% are singletons. The CDR3 length is 17 residues. V was pared by 1 base and J by 4 bases, with 12 bases of the junction left unmatched. Germline lookup yields CDR1 LNHDA and CDR2 SQIVND (reference sequence). Whole-study results and caveats: Patients with malignant thyroid tumors reportedly had significantly higher TCR beta diversity than those with benign nodules, in blood and tumor.

Every patient underwent thyroid surgery untreated. The TCR originated in a female donor with papillary thyroid cancer or a benign thyroid nodule (not recorded which). Some clones in this sample may be carry-over from other donors' samples. The chain combines TRBV19 with TRBJ2-7; TRBD1 matches at 8 bases. The source material was blood. CDR3 coding DNA: TGTGCCAGTAGTATAGCAGGGGGCCCCCCCCTTGTTTACGAGCAGTACTTC. It translates to CASSIAGGPPLVYEQYF.